This T cell receptor beta chain was captured in a study of shared clonotypes between healthy human individuals. This table comes from immunoSEQ multiplex PCR, and its TCRdb copy is limited to in-frame clones, with some not included. The sample shows about 700,000 clones, around 92% of them seen only once. CDR3 size: 17 residues. Germline lookup yields CDR1 MNHEY and CDR2 SMNVEV (reference sequence). Naive CD8 cells lacked CD45RO and underwent positive selection for CCR7, leaving out terminally differentiated effector memory CD45RA+ cells. The sequenced sample was naive CD8+ T cells sorted from blood. The sequence came from a young man in good health. The genes are TRBV27 and TRBJ2-3; 8 bases fit TRBD1. The CDR3 loop reads CATILQGGAVGTDTQYF. The DNA for the CDR3 is TGTGCTACGATCCTACAGGGGGGAGCGGTAGGCACAGATACGCAGTATTTT.